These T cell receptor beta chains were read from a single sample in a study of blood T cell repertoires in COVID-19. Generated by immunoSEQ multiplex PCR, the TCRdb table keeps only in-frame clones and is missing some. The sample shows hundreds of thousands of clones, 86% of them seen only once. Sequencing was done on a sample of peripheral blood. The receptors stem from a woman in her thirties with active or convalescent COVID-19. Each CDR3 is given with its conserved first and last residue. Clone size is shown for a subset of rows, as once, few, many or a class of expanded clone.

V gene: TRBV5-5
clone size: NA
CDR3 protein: CASSSTQEYGYTF

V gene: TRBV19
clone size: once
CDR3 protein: CASSQAGDGINQPQHF

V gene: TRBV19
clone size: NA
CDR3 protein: CASGTGGAYGYTF

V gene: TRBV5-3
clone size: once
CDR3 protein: CARSAGWTSGFYEQYF

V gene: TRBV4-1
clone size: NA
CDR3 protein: CASSQELGTAPEKLFF

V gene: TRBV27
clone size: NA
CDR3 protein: CASSLIGGRPNYGYTF

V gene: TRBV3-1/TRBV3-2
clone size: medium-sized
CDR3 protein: CASSQDYTGSYEQYF

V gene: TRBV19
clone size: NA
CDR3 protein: CASSSGTPDQPQHF

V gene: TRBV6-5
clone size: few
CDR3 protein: CASSRDRDSGNTIYF

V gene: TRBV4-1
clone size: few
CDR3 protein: CASSQVDLGLPSGEQFF

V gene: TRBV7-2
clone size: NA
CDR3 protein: CASTWTGGEDYGYTF

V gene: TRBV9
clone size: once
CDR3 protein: CASSVGTATNEKLFF

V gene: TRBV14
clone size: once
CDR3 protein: CASSHQGMNYGYTF

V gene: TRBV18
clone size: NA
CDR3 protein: CASSPPNQANTGELFF

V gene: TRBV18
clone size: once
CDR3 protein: CASSPSSGATYNEQFF

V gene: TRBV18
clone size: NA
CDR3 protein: CASSGGGFYNEQFF

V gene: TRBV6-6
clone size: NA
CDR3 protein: CASTSPDLVRGNEQFF

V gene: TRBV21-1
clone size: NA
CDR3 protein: CASDTFLTRTITYEQYF

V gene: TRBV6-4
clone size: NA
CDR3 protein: CASSEMSQGALRNQPQHF

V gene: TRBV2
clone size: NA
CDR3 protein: CASSTGTSRYEQYF

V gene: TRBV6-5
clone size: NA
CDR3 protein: CASILRGGAEAFF

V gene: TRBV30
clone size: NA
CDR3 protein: CAWTQPGQGGYNEQFF

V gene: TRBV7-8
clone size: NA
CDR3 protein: CASSLNPDRGQETQYF

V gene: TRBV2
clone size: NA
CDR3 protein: CASSAGWTSGIRTDTQYF

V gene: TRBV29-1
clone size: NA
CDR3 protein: CSAQTGTGLGYTF

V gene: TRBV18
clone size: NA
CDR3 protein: CASSPPSGYEQYF

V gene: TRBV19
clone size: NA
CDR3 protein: CASSITGANYGYTF

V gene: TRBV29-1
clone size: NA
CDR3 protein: CSAAGGYGEAFF

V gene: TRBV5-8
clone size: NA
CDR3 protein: CASSLAQASRIDGYTF

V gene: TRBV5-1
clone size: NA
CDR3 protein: CASSFGGGAGSTDTQYF

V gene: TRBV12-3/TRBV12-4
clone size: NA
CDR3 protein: CASRRQGSYGYTF

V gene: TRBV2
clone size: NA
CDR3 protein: CASRLQGAFNSPLHF

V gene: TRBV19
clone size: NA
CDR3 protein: CASSRVGGTWEKLFF

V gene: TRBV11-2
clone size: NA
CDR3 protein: CASTLNSHLTGELFF

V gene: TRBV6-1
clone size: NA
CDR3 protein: CASSDISSWAVSREATQYF

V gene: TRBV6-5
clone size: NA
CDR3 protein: CASSSVPAARYEQYF

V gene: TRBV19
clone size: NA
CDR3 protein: CASSPHVTLYEQYF

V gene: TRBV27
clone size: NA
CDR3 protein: CASAAGTSLFEQYF

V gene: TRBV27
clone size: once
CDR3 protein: CASSFGAGQNTGELFF

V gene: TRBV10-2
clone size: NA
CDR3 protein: CASSQGGNTGELFF

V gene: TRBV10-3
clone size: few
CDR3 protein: CAIRRRPDNYTEAFF

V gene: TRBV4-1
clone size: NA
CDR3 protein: CASSDLTGGGEAFF

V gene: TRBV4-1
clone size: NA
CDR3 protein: CASSQGHLLAGPFNEQFF

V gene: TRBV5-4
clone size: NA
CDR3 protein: CASSLEERGPGNQPQHF

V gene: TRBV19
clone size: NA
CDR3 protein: CASSTGVAGLLTGYTF

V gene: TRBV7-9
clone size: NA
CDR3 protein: CASSYAGTGILNTEAFF

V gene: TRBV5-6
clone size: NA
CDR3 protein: CASSLVGGVGTDTQYF

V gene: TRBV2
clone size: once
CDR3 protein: CASSELTDGYGYTF

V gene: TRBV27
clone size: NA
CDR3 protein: CASSSRTGNTGELFF

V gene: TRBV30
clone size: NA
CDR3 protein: CAWSGAGGETQYF